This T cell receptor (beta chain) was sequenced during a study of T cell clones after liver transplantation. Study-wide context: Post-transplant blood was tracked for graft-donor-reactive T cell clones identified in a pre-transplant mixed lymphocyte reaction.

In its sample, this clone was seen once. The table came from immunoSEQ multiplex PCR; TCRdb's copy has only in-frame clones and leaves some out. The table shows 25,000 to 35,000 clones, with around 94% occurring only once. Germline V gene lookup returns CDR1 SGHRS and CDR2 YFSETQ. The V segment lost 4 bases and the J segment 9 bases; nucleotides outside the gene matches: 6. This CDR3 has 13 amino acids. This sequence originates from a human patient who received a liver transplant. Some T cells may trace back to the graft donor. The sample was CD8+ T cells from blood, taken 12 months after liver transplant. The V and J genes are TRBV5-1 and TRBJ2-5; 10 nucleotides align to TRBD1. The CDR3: CASSQGQGGPQYF. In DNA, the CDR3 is TGCGCCAGCAGCCAAGGACAGGGGGGGCCCCAGTACTTC.